The 11 T cell receptor beta chains presented below share a single source sample, sequenced in a study of OX40 agonist ivuxolimab in advanced cancers. Libraries were built with the immunoSEQ multiplex PCR assay. As stored in TCRdb, this immuneACCESS dataset retains in-frame rearrangements with V and J assigned. A fraction of the clones does not appear; measured against another copy, unresolved V genes explain less than half of the discrepancy, and the remainder lacks a known reason. The sample table holds 50,000 to 75,000 clones, of which more than 85% were seen once. Approximately 0.62% of the sample is held by the ten biggest clonotypes. The sequenced sample was CD4+ or CD8+ T cells sorted from blood, obtained in a trial of the OX40 agonist ivuxolimab. The receptors here all came from an adult with an advanced solid tumor such as melanoma, head and neck, liver or kidney cancer.

The V gene is TRBV27, the J gene TRBJ2-5; D possibly uses TRBD1 or TRBD2 (5 bases each). There are 16 residues in the CDR3. Trimming cost V 0 bases and J 3 bases, with 14 bases left between them. Germline CDR1 reads MNHEY; CDR2 reads SMNVEV (reference sequence). The CDR3 DNA follows: TGTGCCAGCAGTTTATCGAGGGGCGTACTTGAAGAGACCCAGTACTTC. As protein: CASSLSRGVLEETQYF.

The rearrangement links TRBV5-5 to TRBJ1-6; D unresolved. CDR3 length: 14 amino acids. Trimming left V 0 bases short and J 10 bases short, with 11 bases between. Germline V gene data show CDR1 as SGHKS and CDR2 as YYEKEE (reference sequence). The CDR3 loop is CASSLVQPGSPLHF. The CDR3 DNA sequence: TGTGCCAGCAGCTTGGTACAGCCGGGGTCACCCCTCCACTTT.

V gene TRBV19 combines with J gene TRBJ2-7, with TRBD1 as a possible D gene (6 bases). Germline lookup yields CDR1 LNHDA and CDR2 SQIVND (reference sequence). V lost 6 bases, J lost 1 base, and 10 bases lay in between. The CDR3 length is 13 residues. CDR3 residues: CASSLGASYEQYF. The CDR3 DNA is TGTGCCAGTAGCCTGGGGGCGTCCTACGAGCAGTACTTC.

The rearrangement links TRBV6-5 to TRBJ2-1; D tentatively fits TRBD1 or TRBD2 (6 bases each). The V and J ends lost 8 bases and 4 bases respectively, with 15 bases between them. This CDR3 comprises 14 residues. The germline V gene encodes CDR1 MNHEY and CDR2 SVGAGI. CDR3: CASRELGGYNEQFF. The CDR3, as DNA: TGTGCCAGCCGGGAGCTAGGGGGGTACAATGAGCAGTTCTTC.

This chain joins TRBV7-2 and TRBJ2-3; D ambiguous. Trimming removed 3 bases from V and 2 bases from J, with 9 bases in between. Germline V gene lookup returns CDR1 SGHTA and CDR2 FQGNSA. This CDR3 has 14 residues. The CDR3 DNA reads TGTGCCAGCAGCTTCCAACCCTCCACAGATACGCAGTATTTT. This codes for CASSFQPSTDTQYF.

The V and J genes are TRBV11-3 and TRBJ1-1; D not resolved. V was clipped by 10 bases and J by 1 base, with 13 bases between them. This CDR3 is 13 amino acids long. Germline CDR1 reads SGHNT; CDR2 reads YENEEA. The CDR3 bases are TGTGCCATCAGAATACGGGAGAACACTGAAGCTTTCTTT. This sequence encodes CAIRIRENTEAFF.

V usage is TRBV7-6 and J usage is TRBJ2-1, with a weak D call TRBD2 (6 bases). The CDR3 consists of 14 residues. Germline-derived CDR1 and CDR2 are SGHVS and FNYEAQ. V was trimmed by 5 bases and J by 9 bases, leaving 17 bases between them. The CDR3 sequence: CASSHPGLSAEQFF. The CDR3 bases are TGTGCCAGCAGCCATCCGGGACTCTCGGCTGAGCAGTTCTTC.

J is TRBJ2-2 and V is TRBV19, with D perhaps matching TRBD1 (5 bases). Deletions cut 8 bases from V and 3 bases from J, with 16 bases between. Looked up from germline, CDR1 is LNHDA and CDR2 is SQIVND (reference sequence). The CDR3 totals 15 residues. DNA for the CDR3: TGTGCCAGTCACCGGGCCCAGGGATACACCGGGGAGCTGTTTTTT. This codes for CASHRAQGYTGELFF.

The chain has TRBV7-3 and TRBJ2-1; 14 bases map to TRBD2. CDR1 and CDR2 from the germline V gene are SGHTA and FQGTGA. CDR3 length: 16 residues. Trimming cost V 4 bases and J 6 bases; bases outside gene matches: 5. Written as DNA, the CDR3 is TGTGCCAGCAGCTGGACCGGGACTAGCGGGGGCAATGAGCAGTTCTTC. Its translation is CASSWTGTSGGNEQFF. The full variable domain, rest sourced from reference TRBV7-3 and TRBJ2-1, is GAGVSQTPSNKVTEKGKYVELRCDPISGHTALYWYRQSLGQGPEFLIYFQGTGAADDSGLPNDRFFAVRPEGSVSTLKIQRTERGDSAVYLCASSWTGTSGGNEQFFGPGTRLTVL.

The rearrangement uses TRBV10-3 and TRBJ2-1; 9 bases line up with TRBD2. Germline trimming cut 5 bases from V and 5 bases from J; bases unmatched to any gene: 4. The CDR3 spans 14 residues. Germline CDR1 reads ENHRY; CDR2 reads SYGVKD. The CDR3 DNA reads TGTGCCATCAGTTCTAGCGGGGAAAACAATGAGCAGTTCTTC. Residues: CAISSSGENNEQFF.

V gene TRBV19 combines with J gene TRBJ2-6, with no clear D. The CDR3 length is 15 residues. Germline V CDR1 and CDR2: LNHDA, SQIVND (reference sequence). V lost 3 bases and J 0 bases, leaving 6 bases between the germline ends. The CDR3 bases are TGTGCCAGTAGTATCGGAAGCTCTGGGGCCAACGTCCTGACTTTC. Protein: CASSIGSSGANVLTF.